Each of the 26 T cell receptor beta chains below was sequenced from the same sample in a study of blood T cells in healthy people across ages. Using a J-beta primer mix together with a sample-barcoded 5' primer, a second PCR was run for 7 to 11 cycles. TCRdb fed the 5' RACE reads into MiXCR, producing one record per CDR3 protein. The sample lists 1.5 million to 2 million distinct CDR3 sequences; roughly 30% were seen once. The sample comprised blood. The receptor source for this set is a woman younger than 45 in good health.

This clonotype was seen a handful of times. The gene calls are TRBV3-1 and TRBJ2-5, with TRBD1 matching over 9 bases. V trimming: 0 bases; J trimming: 11 bases; junction bases outside the gene matches: 4. Germline CDR1 reads LGHDT; CDR2 reads YNNKEL (reference sequence). The CDR3 runs to 13 residues. The CDR3 region is CASSQESGTGQYF. For the CDR3, the DNA is TGTGCCAGCAGCCAAGAATCCGGGACAGGGCAGTACTTC.

This clonotype was counted between two and nine times. CDR3 residues: CASSLSVKGPFWETQYF. CDR3 DNA: TGTGCCAGCAGCTTATCCGTGAAGGGTCCTTTCTGGGAGACCCAGTACTTC. The V call is TRBV7-9, the J call TRBJ2-5; D gene unclear. CDR1 and CDR2 from the germline V gene are SEHNR and FQNEAQ (reference sequence). This CDR3 comprises 17 residues. Trimming took off 2 bases at V and 5 bases at J, with 21 bases between the two ends.

This clonotype was detected only a few times. The chain carries TRBV5-6 and TRBJ2-3; no reliable D call. The CDR3 has 14 amino acids. With 4 bases removed from V and 8 bases from J, the gap between germline ends came to 17 bases. Per germline, CDR1 SGHDT and CDR2 YYEEEE. The CDR3 sequence: CASSLGHLIATQYF. For the CDR3, the DNA is TGTGCCAGCAGCCTAGGCCACCTTATAGCTACGCAGTATTTT.

This clonotype was counted only a few times. The rearrangement links TRBV9 to TRBJ2-7; either TRBD1 or TRBD2 may fit D (5 bases each). This CDR3 contains 15 residues. V lost 4 bases and J 2 bases, leaving 16 bases between the germline ends. The germline V gene encodes CDR1 SGDLS and CDR2 YYNGEE. In DNA, the CDR3 is TGTGCCAGCAGCCTAGGGACGCGCGGAGCCTACGAGCAGTACTTC. This encodes CASSLGTRGAYEQYF.

This clonotype appeared many times. V and J are TRBV5-1 and TRBJ2-1, with 8 nucleotides matching TRBD1. J gave up 7 bases and V 5 bases, and 8 bases lay outside the gene matches. The length of the CDR3 is 14 residues. Germline CDR1 is SGHRS and CDR2 is YFSETQ. The CDR3 reads CASSPTGGTNEQFF. The CDR3 DNA sequence: TGCGCCAGCAGTCCCACAGGGGGGACGAATGAGCAGTTCTTC.

The rearrangement joins TRBV12-3 or TRBV12-4 to TRBJ2-7, with 7 nucleotides matching TRBD2. The CDR3 is 14 amino acids. The junction had 4 bases not matched to a gene; V was cut back by 3 bases and J by 2 bases. This CDR3 is CASSFWGGPYEQYF. For the CDR3, the DNA is TGTGCCAGCAGTTTTTGGGGGGGTCCCTACGAGCAGTACTTC.

The rearrangement links TRBV18 to TRBJ1-2; 10 bases map to TRBD1. With V trimmed by 4 bases and J by 3 bases, 8 bases remained unmatched. Germline V CDR1 and CDR2: KGHSH, LQKENI. The CDR3 totals 16 residues. The CDR3 protein is CASSRTGTGDDYGYTF. The CDR3 DNA sequence: TGTGCCAGCTCACGAACCGGGACAGGGGACGACTATGGCTACACCTTC. The variable domain in full, completed from reference TRBV18 and TRBJ1-2, reads NAGVMQNPRHLVRRRGQEARLRCSPMKGHSHVYWYRQLPEEGLKFMVYLQKENIIDESGMPKERFSAEFPKEGPSILRIQQVVRGDSAAYFCASSRTGTGDDYGYTFGSGTRLTVV.

The gene calls are TRBV7-9 and TRBJ2-7; 10 positions match TRBD1. The length of the CDR3 is 16 residues. CDR1 SEHNR and CDR2 FQNEAQ come from the germline V gene (reference sequence). V was pared by 5 bases and J by 0 bases, with 7 bases of the junction left unmatched. This CDR3 is CASSTIDRGLSYEQYF. The CDR3 bases are TGTGCCAGCAGCACCATTGACAGGGGGCTCTCCTACGAGCAGTACTTC.

The CDR3 DNA reads as TGCGCCAGCAGCCAAGAAGGAGTGGTACAGGGCGCCACTGAAGCTTTCTTT. Residues: CASSQEGVVQGATEAFF. This chain joins TRBV4-1 and TRBJ1-1; TRBD1 might be the D (6 bases). The CDR3 is 17 amino acids. CDR1 is MGHRA and CDR2 is YSYEKL in the germline V gene. The V and J ends lost 0 bases and 4 bases respectively, with 18 bases between them.

This clonotype was counted a few times. The rearrangement uses TRBV30 and TRBJ2-4; no clear D gene. Germline CDR1 and CDR2: GTSNPN and SVGIG (reference sequence). This CDR3 spans 12 amino acids. The V end was cut by 1 base, the J end by 15 bases, with 16 bases between. In DNA, the CDR3 is TGTGCCTGGAGTGCAAAATTTGAGGTCACGTACTTC. This encodes CAWSAKFEVTYF. The variable domain in full, completed from reference TRBV30 and TRBJ2-4, reads SQTIHQWPATLVQPVGSPLSLECTVEGTSNPNLYWYRQAAGRGLQLLFYSVGIGQISSEVPQNLSASRPQDRQFILSSKKLLLSDSGFYLCAWSAKFEVTYFGAGTRLSVL.

V is TRBV5-6 and J is TRBJ2-7, with 8 bases matching TRBD2. The CDR3 has 15 residues. Germline loops: CDR1 SGHDT, CDR2 YYEEEE. V gave up 2 bases and J gave up 3 bases; unmatched junction bases: 7. Here the CDR3 reads CASSFSPAGVYEQYF. CDR3 nucleotide sequence: TGTGCCAGCAGCTTTTCTCCAGCGGGGGTCTACGAGCAGTACTTC.

This chain joins TRBV7-2 and TRBJ2-7; D possibly corresponds to TRBD2 (5 bases). Germline V gene sequence: CDR1 SGHTA, CDR2 FQGNSA. V lost 1 base, J lost 7 bases, and 17 bases lay in between. The CDR3 consists of 15 residues. CDR3 DNA sequence: TGTGCCAGCAGCTTAGATCGACTACGCTACAATGAGCAGTACTTC. Translating gives CASSLDRLRYNEQYF.

A few counts support this clonotype. This chain joins TRBV9 and TRBJ2-1; D call uncertain. The CDR3 is 14 amino acids. CDR1 is SGDLS, CDR2 YYNGEE, per germline. Trimming stripped 4 bases from V and 7 bases from J, with 15 bases between. For the CDR3, the DNA is TGTGCCAGCAGCTCGACTGGCGTTGGGAATGAGCAGTTCTTC. It encodes CASSSTGVGNEQFF.

This clonotype appeared once. The CDR3 region has the DNA TGTGCCAGCAGCCGACGGGCGGGGGCGAACACCGGGGAGCTGTTTTTT. This gives the protein CASSRRAGANTGELFF. The chain uses TRBV3-1 and TRBJ2-2; TRBD2 matches at 7 bases. Per germline, CDR1 LGHDT and CDR2 YNNKEL (reference sequence). V shed 4 bases and J 0 bases; nucleotides not matched to a gene: 5. The CDR3 runs 16 residues.

This chain connects TRBV3-1 to TRBJ2-5; weak D call: TRBD2 (5 bases). CDR3 length: 17 amino acids. Deletions cut 4 bases from V and 4 bases from J, with 22 bases between. CDR1 and CDR2 from the germline V gene are LGHDT and YNNKEL (reference sequence). The DNA of the CDR3 is TGTGCCAGCAGCCCCTCCGGGTCCCCGACTAATCGAGAGACCCAGTACTTC. It translates to CASSPSGSPTNRETQYF.

This clonotype was observed a few times. V is TRBV30 and J is TRBJ1-1, with D unclear. Germline loops: CDR1 GTSNPN, CDR2 SVGIG (reference sequence). Trimming removed 4 bases at V and 4 bases at J, with 10 bases between. This CDR3 is 12 amino acids long. CDR3 DNA sequence: TGTGCCTGGACCCGGAGCGGCACTGAAGCTTTCTTT. It is translated as CAWTRSGTEAFF.

This clonotype was seen ten or more times. The CDR3 DNA reads TGCAGCGCCCTCCACGGTAGCTCCTACGAGCAGTACTTC. Protein: CSALHGSSYEQYF. The V call is TRBV29-1, the J call TRBJ2-7; D remains ambiguous. V gave up 7 bases and J gave up 0 bases, with 13 bases separating them. The CDR3 contains 13 residues. Germline CDR1 reads SQVTM; CDR2 reads ANQGSEA.

This clonotype appeared once. The chain couples TRBV5-6 to TRBJ2-1, with D tentatively TRBD1 (6 bases). Germline values: CDR1 SGHDT, CDR2 YYEEEE. The V gene lost 0 bases and the J gene lost 4 bases, with 14 bases spanning the gap. The length of the CDR3 is 16 residues. The CDR3 coding sequence is TGTGCCAGCAGCTTGGTAGGGCAGGGGATGTACAATGAGCAGTTCTTC. This sequence encodes CASSLVGQGMYNEQFF.

The chain couples TRBV5-1 to TRBJ2-7; no clear D. V was pared by 0 bases and J by 2 bases, with 6 bases between. The CDR3 contains 13 residues. Germline V gene data show CDR1 as SGHRS and CDR2 as YFSETQ. The CDR3 reads CASSLDVPYEQYF. The CDR3 nucleotides are TGCGCCAGCAGCTTGGACGTACCCTACGAGCAGTACTTC. Looking up the rest from reference TRBV5-1 and TRBJ2-7 gives the full variable domain: KAGVTQTPRYLIKTRGQQVTLSCSPISGHRSVSWYQQTPGQGLQFLFEYFSETQRNKGNFPGRFSGRQFSNSRSEMNVSTLELGDSALYLCASSLDVPYEQYFGPGTRLTVT.

Many counts were recorded for this clonotype. The chain links TRBV10-3 to TRBJ2-7; perhaps D is TRBD1 or TRBD2 (5 bases each). V was trimmed by 10 bases and J by 0 bases, leaving 13 bases between them. CDR1 ENHRY and CDR2 SYGVKD come from the germline V gene. This CDR3 comprises 13 residues. CDR3 protein: CATIAGSSYEQYF. The CDR3 bases are TGTGCCACCATCGCAGGGAGCTCCTACGAGCAGTACTTC.

This clonotype occurred a few times. This chain joins TRBV20-1 and TRBJ1-1; D may be TRBD1 (5 bases). The CDR3 covers 13 residues. Germline V CDR1 and CDR2: DFQATT, SNEGSKA (reference sequence). Trimming took 6 bases from V and 4 from J, leaving 15 bases between them. This CDR3 is CSAQGLVGTEAFF. CDR3 DNA sequence: TGCAGTGCCCAGGGCTTGGTGGGCACTGAAGCTTTCTTT.

The rearrangement uses TRBV14 and TRBJ2-5; D is possibly TRBD1 (6 bases). Per germline, CDR1 SGHDN and CDR2 FVKESK. The CDR3 loop spans 15 amino acids. Trimming stripped 4 bases from V and 4 bases from J, with 16 bases between. CDR3 coding DNA: TGTGCCAGCAGCCCGGGGTTTGGGGGCAGAGAGACCCAGTACTTC. Residues: CASSPGFGGRETQYF.

This clonotype appeared many times. The genes are TRBV4-1 and TRBJ2-5; D might be TRBD2 (6 bases). Deletions cut 3 bases from V and 6 bases from J, with 17 bases between. Germline-derived CDR1 and CDR2 are MGHRA and YSYEKL. The CDR3 runs to 15 residues. The DNA of the CDR3 is TGCGCCAGCAGCCAGGGACTTGCTGACATAAAGACCCAGTACTTC. It codes for CASSQGLADIKTQYF.

This clonotype was counted between two and nine times. The chain uses TRBV13 and TRBJ1-2; D not certain. From germline, CDR1 is PRHDT and CDR2 FYEKMQ (reference sequence). The CDR3 extends over 13 amino acids. V gave up 10 bases and J gave up 10 bases, with 22 bases separating them. The CDR3 reads CANSSRAPLDYTF. CDR3 nucleotide sequence: TGTGCCAACTCGTCGAGGGCACCACTGGACTACACCTTC.

The chain employs TRBV12-3 or TRBV12-4 and TRBJ1-6; 7 bases line up with TRBD1. The CDR3 loop spans 14 amino acids. After removal of 4 bases from V and 10 bases from J, the junction contained 7 bases not matched to a gene. Here the CDR3 reads CASSSTPGGSPLHF. The DNA of the CDR3 is TGTGCCAGCAGTTCGACCCCAGGGGGATCACCCCTCCACTTT.

V and J are TRBV29-1 and TRBJ2-1; 8 nucleotides align to TRBD2. V gave up 6 bases and J gave up 9 bases; unmatched junction bases: 10. The CDR3 has 13 residues. CDR1 and CDR2 from the germline V gene are SQVTM and ANQGSEA. CDR3 region: CSVLREGVGEQFF. CDR3 coding DNA: TGCAGCGTACTCCGGGAGGGAGTAGGTGAGCAGTTCTTC.